Below are 32 T cell receptor beta chains sequenced from a single sample in a study of blood T cell repertoires in COVID-19. Assay: immunoSEQ multiplex PCR; the TCRdb copy retains only in-frame clones and omits some. The sample contains about 250,000 clones, 81% of which appear only once. The sample consisted of peripheral blood. The receptors originated from a woman of 80 years or more with acute or convalescent COVID-19.

The CDR3 region has the DNA TGTGCCAGCTCACCACGCTCAGGGGAAAACACCATATATTTT. It specifies CASSPRSGENTIYF. The V and J genes are TRBV18 and TRBJ1-3; perhaps TRBD1 as D (6 bases). The CDR3 runs to 14 residues. Germline V gene lookup returns CDR1 KGHSH and CDR2 LQKENI. V lost 1 base and J lost 6, with 10 bases in between. Combining the CDR3 with reference TRBV18 and TRBJ1-3 gives the whole variable domain NAGVMQNPRHLVRRRGQEARLRCSPMKGHSHVYWYRQLPEEGLKFMVYLQKENIIDESGMPKERFSAEFPKEGPSILRIQQVVRGDSAAYFCASSPRSGENTIYFGEGSWLTVV.

This chain uses TRBV7-9 with TRBJ1-1; 7 positions match TRBD1. The trim removed 4 bases at V and 6 bases at J, leaving 14 bases unmatched. The CDR3 extends over 16 amino acids. Germline assignment: CDR1 SEHNR and CDR2 FQNEAQ (reference sequence). The CDR3: CASSSRTGTPFPEAFF. The CDR3 region has the DNA TGTGCCAGCAGCTCCCGGACAGGAACCCCCTTTCCTGAAGCTTTCTTT.

The V call is TRBV19, the J call TRBJ1-1; TRBD1 matches 8 bases. Germline V CDR1 and CDR2: LNHDA, SQIVND (reference sequence). J lost 7 bases, V lost 5 bases, and 6 bases had no gene match. CDR3 length equals 13 residues. Here the CDR3 DNA reads TGTGCCAGTAGTTTCCCGGGACAGGTTGAAGCTTTCTTT. Translated, it gives CASSFPGQVEAFF.

This sequence joins TRBV28 and TRBJ2-1; TRBD1 agrees at 10 bases. There are 15 residues in the CDR3. V lost 3 bases and J lost 8; bases outside the gene matches: 7. The germline CDR1 and CDR2 sequences are MDHEN and SYDVKM. This CDR3 reads CASSFPPTGGDEQFF. CDR3 in DNA: TGTGCCAGCAGTTTCCCCCCGACAGGGGGCGATGAGCAGTTCTTC.

The rearrangement links TRBV19 to TRBJ1-5, with 8 bases matching TRBD1. V shed 8 bases and J 5 bases; nucleotides not matched to a gene: 2. There are 12 residues in the CDR3. Germline CDR1 is LNHDA and CDR2 is SQIVND (reference sequence). The CDR3 bases are TGTGCCAGTCGGACAGGGCATCAGCCCCAGCATTTT. As protein: CASRTGHQPQHF.

The gene calls are TRBV6-5 and TRBJ2-3; tentatively, D is TRBD1 (5 bases). Trimming removed 6 bases from V and 0 bases from J, with 13 bases in between. CDR1 MNHEY and CDR2 SVGAGI come from the germline V gene. This CDR3 has 15 residues. The DNA for the CDR3 is TGTGCCAGCAGCCAAACAGGTGCTAGCACAGATACGCAGTATTTT. Amino acid sequence: CASSQTGASTDTQYF.

This clone was seen once. The chain uses TRBV28 and TRBJ2-1; 13 bases fit TRBD2. The CDR3 totals 15 residues. V lost 7 bases and J lost 8; bases outside the gene matches: 8. Germline CDR1 MDHEN, CDR2 SYDVKM. CDR3 loop: CASIGGLAGVYEQFF. CDR3 bases: TGTGCCAGCATCGGCGGACTAGCGGGAGTGTATGAGCAGTTCTTC.

The chain recombines TRBV7-2 with TRBJ2-5, with TRBD2 matching 9 bases. There are 15 residues in the CDR3. The V gene's germline CDR1 is SGHTA and CDR2 FQGNSA. The ends lost 5 bases at V and 4 bases at J; junction bases unmatched: 8. In DNA form, the CDR3 reads TGTGCCAGCAGCCCCTCTAGCGGGGAGGGAGAGACCCAGTACTTC. This gives the protein CASSPSSGEGETQYF.

V usage is TRBV6-5 and J usage is TRBJ1-5; the D gene is possibly TRBD1 (5 bases). In germline, CDR1 is MNHEY, CDR2 SVGAGI. The V and J ends lost 8 bases and 4 bases respectively, with 18 bases between them. This CDR3 contains 15 residues. The DNA of the CDR3 is TGTGCCAGCTCCCCCGGGGGGAATGGTAATCAGCCCCAGCATTTT. This codes for CASSPGGNGNQPQHF.

V usage is TRBV28 and J usage is TRBJ1-5; 8 bases line up with TRBD1. With V trimmed by 8 bases and J by 3 bases, 9 bases remained unmatched. The CDR3 is made up of 15 amino acids. CDR1 is MDHEN and CDR2 is SYDVKM in the germline V gene. The CDR3 loop is CASGRTGGNNQPQHF. The CDR3 bases are TGTGCCAGCGGAAGAACAGGGGGAAACAATCAGCCCCAGCATTTT.

The chain combines TRBV4-1 with TRBJ1-5, with a possible D match to TRBD1 (5 bases). This CDR3 has 15 residues. Trimming removed 0 bases at V and 7 bases at J, with 13 bases between. Germline CDR1 is MGHRA and CDR2 is YSYEKL. CDR3 loop: CASSQDGGTHQPQHF. The CDR3 DNA reads TGCGCCAGCAGCCAAGATGGGGGGACCCACCAGCCCCAGCATTTT.

This clone has a single count. V is TRBV9 and J is TRBJ1-3; D uncertain. Between the trimmed V and J ends, which lost 2 bases and 2 bases, there was a span of 8 bases. The CDR3 runs 14 residues. Germline V gives CDR1 SGDLS, CDR2 YYNGEE. The CDR3 DNA follows: TGTGCCAGCAGCGTGGAGTCCGCTGGAAACACCATATATTTT. As protein: CASSVESAGNTIYF.

The chain carries TRBV19 and TRBJ2-3; maybe TRBD2 (6 bases). The CDR3 covers 14 residues. The V and J ends lost 7 bases and 0 bases respectively, with 11 bases between them. Germline V gives CDR1 LNHDA, CDR2 SQIVND (reference sequence). In nucleotides, the CDR3 is TGTGCCAGTACCTATGGGAGGAGCACAGATACGCAGTATTTT. It is translated as CASTYGRSTDTQYF.

The chain couples TRBV21-1 to TRBJ2-7; no DNA check was done on the table's D call, TRBD1. TRBV21-1 is a pseudogene locus. The CDR3 runs 17 residues. Written as DNA, the CDR3 is TGTGCCAGCAGCAAAGCGGGAACCGGGACAGGGGTATTCGAGCAGTACTTC. Protein sequence: CASSKAGTGTGVFEQYF.

The rearrangement joins TRBV25-1 to TRBJ2-3; D ambiguous. With 4 bases removed from V and 0 bases from J, the gap between germline ends came to 8 bases. Germline loops: CDR1 MGHDK, CDR2 SYGVNS. The length of the CDR3 is 14 residues. The CDR3 DNA is TGTGCCAGCAGTGGAGCTCGAAGCACAGATACGCAGTATTTT. Amino acids: CASSGARSTDTQYF.

Points on this clone: At one boundary the junction diverges from the germline segment, which might be a read error. This chain joins TRBV7-9 and TRBJ1-1; maybe TRBD1 (6 bases). Germline V gene sequence: CDR1 SEHNR, CDR2 FQNEAQ (reference sequence). CDR3 size: 12 residues. CDR3 sequence (DNA): TGTGCCAGCAGCTTAGAGTTAGGACAGCCCTCTTTT. This encodes CASSLELGQPSF.

V is TRBV11-2 and J is TRBJ1-2; D possibly corresponds to TRBD1 (6 bases). Germline loops: CDR1 SGHAT, CDR2 FQNNGV. V lost 1 base and J 6 bases, leaving 18 bases between the germline ends. The CDR3 is made up of 16 amino acids. In DNA form, the CDR3 reads TGTGCCAGCAGCTTAGTCTGGGACAAGGGCGTAGATGGCTACACCTTC. Amino acid sequence: CASSLVWDKGVDGYTF.

This clone was recorded once. This chain joins TRBV5-1 and TRBJ2-3, with D perhaps matching TRBD2 (6 bases). Germline V gene data show CDR1 as SGHRS and CDR2 as YFSETQ. V shed 1 base and J shed 0 bases, with 12 bases lying between them. This CDR3 contains 16 residues. The CDR3 loop is CASSLMVAASTDTQYF. In DNA, the CDR3 is TGCGCCAGCAGCTTGATGGTAGCGGCGAGCACAGATACGCAGTATTTT.

The chain joins TRBV9 to TRBJ1-5; 9 bases fit TRBD1. Germline CDR1 reads SGDLS; CDR2 reads YYNGEE. The CDR3 runs 15 residues. Unmatched junction bases numbered 5, after V lost 4 bases and J lost 3 bases. The CDR3 region is CASSSGQGNNQPQHF. The CDR3 DNA reads as TGTGCCAGCAGCTCGGGACAGGGAAACAATCAGCCCCAGCATTTT. Variable domain in full (rest from reference TRBV9 and TRBJ1-5): DSGVTQTPKHLITATGQRVTLRCSPRSGDLSVYWYQQSLDQGLQFLIQYYNGEERAKGNILERFSAQQFPDLHSELNLSSLELGDSALYFCASSSGQGNNQPQHFGDGTRLSIL.

The rearrangement links TRBV25-1 to TRBJ1-2; 10 nucleotides match TRBD1. CDR1 and CDR2 from the germline V gene are MGHDK and SYGVNS. The CDR3 spans 15 residues. Trimming removed 1 base from V and 7 bases from J; junction bases left unmatched: 6. The CDR3 loop reads CASSESGTGVRGYTF. CDR3 sequence (DNA): TGTGCCAGCAGTGAATCCGGGACAGGGGTTCGTGGCTACACCTTC.

The chain has TRBV6-5 and TRBJ2-1; D is possibly TRBD1 (5 bases). The V and J ends lost 6 bases and 4 bases respectively, with 13 bases between them. This CDR3 has 14 amino acids. CDR1 is MNHEY and CDR2 is SVGAGI in the germline V gene. CDR3 DNA: TGTGCCAGCAGGAAAATAGGGGTGTACAATGAGCAGTTCTTC. Translated, it gives CASRKIGVYNEQFF.

J is TRBJ2-7 and V is TRBV9; tentatively, D is TRBD2 (6 bases). Deletions cut 0 bases from V and 7 bases from J, with 11 bases between. Per the germline V gene, CDR1 is SGDLS and CDR2 is YYNGEE. The CDR3 extends over 13 amino acids. CDR3 residues: CASSVVTEGEQYF. CDR3 nucleotide sequence: TGTGCCAGCAGCGTAGTGACGGAGGGGGAGCAGTACTTC.

Only a few counts were recorded for this clone. The V gene is TRBV28, the J gene TRBJ2-7; perhaps TRBD2 as D (6 bases). The CDR3 contains 14 residues. Germline V lookup: CDR1 MDHEN, CDR2 SYDVKM. V was clipped by 6 bases and J by 3 bases, with 15 bases between them. Here the CDR3 DNA reads TGTGCCAGCAGCCTGGGGGGTCTGGTCTACGAGCAGTACTTC. It codes for CASSLGGLVYEQYF.

This chain joins TRBV19 and TRBJ2-5, with 11 bases matching TRBD1. The CDR3 covers 16 residues. Trimming at V came to 2 bases and at J to 5 bases, leaving 7 bases not matched to a gene. Germline V gene lookup returns CDR1 LNHDA and CDR2 SQIVND (reference sequence). As DNA, the CDR3 is TGTGCCAGTAGTATAAGAAGGACAGGGGGCTTTGAGACCCAGTACTTC. This encodes CASSIRRTGGFETQYF.

This clone was picked up a small number of times. The CDR3 DNA reads TGTGCCAGTCGCCGCGGCGACTATAGCAATCAGCCCCAGCATTTT. It is translated as CASRRGDYSNQPQHF. V usage is TRBV19 and J usage is TRBJ1-5; D gene unclear. Germline lookup yields CDR1 LNHDA and CDR2 SQIVND (reference sequence). The CDR3 runs 15 residues. The ends were cut back, 8 bases at V and 0 bases at J, with 14 bases in the middle.

The chain is built from TRBV28 and TRBJ2-2; a possible D gene is TRBD2 (6 bases). This CDR3 contains 15 residues. CDR1 and CDR2 (germline): MDHEN, SYDVKM. Trimming cost V 3 bases and J 4 bases, with 12 bases left between them. The CDR3 nucleotides read TGTGCCAGCAGTTTTATCGGGGGACCCACCGGGGAGCTGTTTTTT. Protein product: CASSFIGGPTGELFF.

V is TRBV6-5 and J is TRBJ2-7; TRBD2 aligns across 7 bases. The CDR3 has 15 amino acids. In germline, CDR1 is MNHEY, CDR2 SVGAGI. V lost 7 bases to trimming and J lost 3 bases; unmatched junction nucleotides: 12. The CDR3 bases are TGTGCCAGCACCTTACGACCTCTAGCGGACTACGAGCAGTACTTC. Translation: CASTLRPLADYEQYF.

The rearrangement joins TRBV5-1 to TRBJ2-3; perhaps TRBD2 as D (6 bases). The ends were cut back, 6 bases at V and 1 base at J, with 12 bases in the middle. There are 14 residues in the CDR3. The V gene's germline CDR1 is SGHRS and CDR2 YFSETQ. CDR3 sequence (DNA): TGCGCCAGCACGGGGACTCAACGCACAGATACGCAGTATTTT. It codes for CASTGTQRTDTQYF.

The chain couples TRBV6-5 to TRBJ2-7; D possibly corresponds to TRBD1 (5 bases). The V gene lost 8 bases and the J gene lost 2 bases, with 7 bases spanning the gap. The germline V gene encodes CDR1 MNHEY and CDR2 SVGAGI. The CDR3 runs to 11 residues. This CDR3 reads CASQTAYEQYF. The CDR3 DNA sequence: TGTGCCAGCCAGACAGCCTACGAGCAGTACTTC.

The chain couples TRBV7-6 to TRBJ1-2; 10 bases are shared with TRBD1. The CDR3 spans 20 residues. The germline CDR1 and CDR2 sequences are SGHVS and FNYEAQ. With V trimmed by 5 bases and J by 6 bases, 24 bases remained unmatched. The chain's CDR3 is CASSAKLVKYWDRGRNGYTF. The CDR3 bases are TGTGCCAGCAGCGCAAAGCTCGTTAAATATTGGGACAGGGGTCGGAATGGCTACACCTTC.

This chain connects TRBV15 to TRBJ2-4, with a weak D call TRBD1 (6 bases). From germline, CDR1 is LNHNV and CDR2 YYDKDF (reference sequence). The CDR3 has 14 residues. V lost 3 bases to trimming and J lost 8 bases, with 14 bases between them. CDR3 loop: CATSRGTGSDIQYF. CDR3 in DNA: TGTGCCACCAGCAGGGGTACAGGGTCGGACATTCAGTACTTC.

This chain joins TRBV24-1 and TRBJ2-3; D may be TRBD1 (6 bases). The CDR3 is 13 residues long. Deletions cut 5 bases from V and 1 base from J, with 6 bases between. Germline CDR1 reads KGHDR; CDR2 reads SFDVKD. CDR3 residues: CATSAGGTDTQYF. The CDR3 DNA reads as TGTGCCACCAGTGCAGGGGGCACAGATACGCAGTATTTT.